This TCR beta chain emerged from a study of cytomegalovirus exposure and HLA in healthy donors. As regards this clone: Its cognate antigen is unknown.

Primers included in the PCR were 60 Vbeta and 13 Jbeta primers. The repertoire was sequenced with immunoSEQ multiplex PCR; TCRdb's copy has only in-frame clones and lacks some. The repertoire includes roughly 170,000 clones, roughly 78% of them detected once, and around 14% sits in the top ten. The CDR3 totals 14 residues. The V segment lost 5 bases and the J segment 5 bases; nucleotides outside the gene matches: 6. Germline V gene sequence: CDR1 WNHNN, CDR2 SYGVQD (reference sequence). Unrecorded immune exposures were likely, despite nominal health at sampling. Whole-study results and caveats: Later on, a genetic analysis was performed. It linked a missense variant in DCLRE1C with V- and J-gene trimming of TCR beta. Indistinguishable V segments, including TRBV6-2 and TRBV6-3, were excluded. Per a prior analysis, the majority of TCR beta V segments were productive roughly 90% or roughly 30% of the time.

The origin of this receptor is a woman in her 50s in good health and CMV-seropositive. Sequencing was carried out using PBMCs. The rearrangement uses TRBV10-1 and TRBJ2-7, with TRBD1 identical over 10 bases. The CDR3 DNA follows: TGCGCCAGCAGTCTAAGGGACAGGGGCCACGAGCAGTACTTC. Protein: CASSLRDRGHEQYF.